This is a list of T cell receptor beta chains from one sample in a study of OX40 agonist ivuxolimab in advanced cancers. Libraries were prepared by immunoSEQ multiplex PCR; TCRdb keeps only in-frame clonotypes and omits some of them. The sample has under 80,000 clones, 85% seen once. This sample comprised CD4+ or CD8+ T cells sorted from blood, obtained in a trial of the OX40 agonist ivuxolimab. The origin of the receptors is an adult with an advanced solid tumor such as melanoma, head and neck, liver or kidney cancer. The CDR3 runs from the conserved cysteine through the conserved F or W. Fields, in order: clone size, CDR3 length, J gene, D gene, V gene, CDR3 DNA, CDR3 protein. The D gene is left open where the match is weak. Only part of the rows carry a size: once, few, many, or a class if the clone is expanded.

abundance: once; len: 16; j_gene: TRBJ1-5; d_gene: -; v_gene: TRBV18; CDR3nt: TGTGCCAGCTCACCACCGTTAGGTTTATCGGATCAGCCCCAGCATTTT; CDR3aa: CASSPPLGLSDQPQHF
abundance: -; len: 16; j_gene: TRBJ2-5; d_gene: TRBD1; v_gene: TRBV27; CDR3nt: TGTGCCAGCAGTTTTGCAGGGGGCCTGTACCAAGAGACCCAGTACTTC; CDR3aa: CASSFAGGLYQETQYF
abundance: medium-sized; len: 16; j_gene: TRBJ1-4; d_gene: -; v_gene: TRBV2; CDR3nt: TGTGCCAGCAGGACGACAGACAGATCAACTAATGAAAAACTGTTTTTT; CDR3aa: CASRTTDRSTNEKLFF
abundance: -; len: 15; j_gene: TRBJ2-7; d_gene: TRBD2; v_gene: TRBV5-1; CDR3nt: TGCGCCAGCAGCTTAAAAGCGGGAGGTAGTTACGAGCAGTACTTC; CDR3aa: CASSLKAGGSYEQYF
abundance: -; len: 11; j_gene: TRBJ1-1; d_gene: -; v_gene: TRBV20-1; CDR3nt: TGCAGTGCTAGTCCGGGGGCTGAAGCTTTCTTT; CDR3aa: CSASPGAEAFF
abundance: once; len: 10; j_gene: TRBJ2-1; d_gene: -; v_gene: TRBV20-1; CDR3nt: TGCAGTGTCAACTACAATGAGCAGTTCTTC; CDR3aa: CSVNYNEQFF
abundance: once; len: 17; j_gene: TRBJ2-2; d_gene: TRBD2; v_gene: TRBV5-4; CDR3nt: TGTGCCAGCAGCGGGACTAGCGGGGGGTCGAACACCGGGGAGCTGTTTTTT; CDR3aa: CASSGTSGGSNTGELFF
abundance: -; len: 17; j_gene: TRBJ2-5; d_gene: TRBD1; v_gene: TRBV25-1; CDR3nt: TGTGCCAGCAGTGAAGGTACCGGGACAGGCGTCGAGGAGACCCAGTACTTC; CDR3aa: CASSEGTGTGVEETQYF
abundance: -; len: 15; j_gene: TRBJ1-6; d_gene: -; v_gene: TRBV5-1; CDR3nt: TGCGCCAGCAGCTTGTTCGGCATCAGTGATTCACCCCTCCACTTT; CDR3aa: CASSLFGISDSPLHF
abundance: -; len: 13; j_gene: TRBJ2-2; d_gene: -; v_gene: TRBV19; CDR3nt: TGTGCCAGTAGTAACAGCCCCGCCGGGGAGCTGTTTTTT; CDR3aa: CASSNSPAGELFF
abundance: -; len: 12; j_gene: TRBJ1-1; d_gene: -; v_gene: TRBV6-1; CDR3nt: TGTGCCACGTCCGGGGTTAACACTGAAGCTTTCTTT; CDR3aa: CATSGVNTEAFF
abundance: -; len: 19; j_gene: TRBJ2-3; d_gene: TRBD2; v_gene: TRBV7-8; CDR3nt: TGTGCCAGCAGCTTATCTCGGCTAGCGGGGGGGGATCTGACAGATACGCAGTATTTT; CDR3aa: CASSLSRLAGGDLTDTQYF
abundance: -; len: 11; j_gene: TRBJ2-3; d_gene: -; v_gene: TRBV19; CDR3nt: TGTGCCAGTAGTATTACAGATACGCAGTATTTT; CDR3aa: CASSITDTQYF
abundance: -; len: 13; j_gene: TRBJ2-7; d_gene: -; v_gene: TRBV30; CDR3nt: TGTGCCTGGAGCCTTGACGGAACCTACGAGCAGTACTTC; CDR3aa: CAWSLDGTYEQYF
abundance: -; len: 15; j_gene: TRBJ1-4; d_gene: -; v_gene: TRBV19; CDR3nt: TGTGCCAGTAGTAAGAGGCGGGCCGGCGGGGAAAAACTGTTTTTT; CDR3aa: CASSKRRAGGEKLFF
abundance: few; len: 11; j_gene: TRBJ1-1; d_gene: -; v_gene: TRBV28; CDR3nt: TGTGCCAGCCTACGGGACACTGAAGCTTTCTTT; CDR3aa: CASLRDTEAFF